This TCR beta chain was sequenced for a study of CD8+ T cells in alopecia areata. Study outcomes and limitations: Mice showed TCR sharing more clearly than patients did, possibly owing to HLA. Across lesional scalp, and particularly alopecia totalis/universalis, clonality surpassed that of normal scalp.

Cell sorting was applied to PBMCs, and CD4+ and CD8+ T cells were collected. The germline V gene encodes CDR1 SQVTM and CDR2 ANQGSEA. V lost 3 bases and J 5 bases, leaving 16 bases between the germline ends. CDR3 size: 14 residues. Following RNA extraction, reverse transcription yielded cDNA that acted as the sequencing template. The table came from immunoSEQ multiplex PCR; TCRdb's copy has only in-frame clones and leaves some out. Of some 110,000 clones listed, roughly two thirds are singletons. Comment on this clone: Its antigen remains unknown.

The TCR comes from a human donor in good health. The chain carries TRBV29-1 and TRBJ1-2, with D maybe TRBD1 (5 bases). Material for sequencing was CD4+ T cells sorted from blood. CDR3 in amino acids: CSVEGTKSAYGYTF. CDR3 nucleotides: TGCAGCGTTGAGGGGACCAAATCGGCATATGGCTACACCTTC.